The rows below give T cell receptor beta chains drawn from one sample of a study of blood T cells in healthy people across ages. TCRdb fed the 5' RACE reads into MiXCR, producing one record per CDR3 protein. The repertoire holds roughly 2 million distinct CDR3 sequences, with 49% as singletons. Sequencing was done on a sample of blood. The receptors originated from a woman in her thirties or forties in good health. CDR3s include the opening cysteine and the closing phenylalanine or tryptophan. Fields, in order: V gene, D gene, CDR3 protein. D genes are given only for firm matches.

v_gene: TRBV20-1; d_gene: TRBD1; CDR3aa: CSANSGTGVIDTQYF
v_gene: TRBV6-1; d_gene: TRBD1; CDR3aa: CASIVGDSSYNEQFF
v_gene: TRBV5-1; d_gene: .; CDR3aa: CASSPSHGPRDYGYTF
v_gene: TRBV27; d_gene: TRBD1; CDR3aa: CASSPLRDRTYEQYF
v_gene: TRBV7-9; d_gene: TRBD2; CDR3aa: CASSPSVGLAASYEQYF
v_gene: TRBV29-1; d_gene: .; CDR3aa: CSASGAGPKNIQYF
v_gene: TRBV28; d_gene: .; CDR3aa: CASSPYEGDEQFF
v_gene: TRBV12-3/TRBV12-4; d_gene: TRBD2; CDR3aa: CASSPGGTSGYNEQFF
v_gene: TRBV3-1; d_gene: TRBD2; CDR3aa: CASSQDEGTSESDTQYF
v_gene: TRBV20-1; d_gene: .; CDR3aa: CSASSGVQETQYF
v_gene: TRBV6-6; d_gene: TRBD2; CDR3aa: CASKSRPASGAFNEQFF
v_gene: TRBV7-2; d_gene: .; CDR3aa: CACSLDVSGASYEQYF
v_gene: TRBV5-1; d_gene: .; CDR3aa: CASSLAAGSFNYGYTF
v_gene: TRBV2; d_gene: TRBD1; CDR3aa: CATATGEDEQYF
v_gene: TRBV3-1; d_gene: TRBD1; CDR3aa: CASSLGQLGWELFF
v_gene: TRBV28; d_gene: TRBD1; CDR3aa: CASRSPGGFYEQYF
v_gene: TRBV13; d_gene: TRBD2; CDR3aa: CASRGREGPYGQYF
v_gene: TRBV24-1; d_gene: .; CDR3aa: CATSHVEVSGANVLTF
v_gene: TRBV20-1; d_gene: TRBD2; CDR3aa: CSAILAGGLFTQYF
v_gene: TRBV29-1; d_gene: .; CDR3aa: CSVEFAGSGETQYF
v_gene: TRBV6-2/TRBV6-3; d_gene: .; CDR3aa: CASTQRTMRDDQYF
v_gene: TRBV7-3; d_gene: TRBD2; CDR3aa: CASSSRGLNNEQFF